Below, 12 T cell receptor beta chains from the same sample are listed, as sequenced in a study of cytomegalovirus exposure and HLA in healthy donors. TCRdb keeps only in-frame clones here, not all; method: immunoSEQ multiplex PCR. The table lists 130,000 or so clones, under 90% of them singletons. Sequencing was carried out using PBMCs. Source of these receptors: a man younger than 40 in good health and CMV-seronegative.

The CDR3 reads CASSAYSNYGYTF. DNA of the CDR3: TGTGCCAGCAGTGCCTACTCCAACTATGGCTACACCTTC. The chain joins TRBV28 to TRBJ1-2, with D unresolved. The CDR3 sequence is 13 residues long. Trimming took off 5 bases at V and 2 bases at J, with 9 bases between the two ends. CDR1 is MDHEN and CDR2 is SYDVKM in the germline V gene.

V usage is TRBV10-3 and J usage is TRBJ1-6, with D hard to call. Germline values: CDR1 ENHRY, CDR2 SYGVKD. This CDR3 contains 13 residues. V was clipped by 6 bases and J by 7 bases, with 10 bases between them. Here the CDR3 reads CAISGGYNSPLHF. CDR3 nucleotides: TGTGCCATCAGCGGAGGGTACAATTCACCCCTCCACTTT.

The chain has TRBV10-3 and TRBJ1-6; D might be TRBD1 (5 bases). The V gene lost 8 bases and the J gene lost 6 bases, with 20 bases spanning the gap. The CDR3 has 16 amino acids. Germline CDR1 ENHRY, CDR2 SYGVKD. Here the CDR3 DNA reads TGTGCCATCGGTCCCCCACAGGAGGGGTTTAATTCACCCCTCCACTTT. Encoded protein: CAIGPPQEGFNSPLHF.

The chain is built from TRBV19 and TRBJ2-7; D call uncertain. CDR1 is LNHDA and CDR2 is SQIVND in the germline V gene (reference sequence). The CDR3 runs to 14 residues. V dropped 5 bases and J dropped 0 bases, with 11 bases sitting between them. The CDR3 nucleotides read TGTGCCAGTAGTCCTCTTTACAGCTCCTACGAGCAGTACTTC. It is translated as CASSPLYSSYEQYF.

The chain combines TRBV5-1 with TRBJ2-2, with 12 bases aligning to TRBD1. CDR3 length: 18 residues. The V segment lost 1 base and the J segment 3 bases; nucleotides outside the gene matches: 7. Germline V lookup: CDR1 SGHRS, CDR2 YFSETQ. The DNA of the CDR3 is TGCGCCAGCAGCTTGCCGGGACAGGGGGCGAGGGACACCGGGGAGCTGTTTTTT. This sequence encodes CASSLPGQGARDTGELFF.

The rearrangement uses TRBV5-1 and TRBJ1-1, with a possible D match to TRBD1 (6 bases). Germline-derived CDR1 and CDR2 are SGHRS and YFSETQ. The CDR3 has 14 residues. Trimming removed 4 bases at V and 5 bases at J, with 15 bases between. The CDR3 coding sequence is TGCGCCAGCAGCCCACAGGGCGTGGAGACTGAAGCTTTCTTT. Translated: CASSPQGVETEAFF.

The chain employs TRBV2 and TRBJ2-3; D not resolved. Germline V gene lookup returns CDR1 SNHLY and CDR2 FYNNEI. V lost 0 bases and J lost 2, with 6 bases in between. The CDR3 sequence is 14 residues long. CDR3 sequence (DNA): TGTGCCAGCAGTGAAGCAATACTCACAGATACGCAGTATTTT. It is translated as CASSEAILTDTQYF.

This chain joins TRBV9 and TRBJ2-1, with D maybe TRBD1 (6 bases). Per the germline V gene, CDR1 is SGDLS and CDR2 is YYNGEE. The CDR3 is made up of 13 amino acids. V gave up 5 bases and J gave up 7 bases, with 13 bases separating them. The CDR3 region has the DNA TGTGCCAGCAGAGCAACAGGGCGTAATGAGCAGTTCTTC. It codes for CASRATGRNEQFF. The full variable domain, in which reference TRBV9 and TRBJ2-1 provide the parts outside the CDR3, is DSGVTQTPKHLITATGQRVTLRCSPRSGDLSVYWYQQSLDQGLQFLIQYYNGEERAKGNILERFSAQQFPDLHSELNLSSLELGDSALYFCASRATGRNEQFFGPGTRLTVL.

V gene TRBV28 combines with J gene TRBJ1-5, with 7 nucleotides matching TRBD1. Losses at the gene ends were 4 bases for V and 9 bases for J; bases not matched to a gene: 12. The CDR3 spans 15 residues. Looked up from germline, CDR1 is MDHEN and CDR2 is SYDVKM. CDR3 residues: CASSSGQHVPSPQHF. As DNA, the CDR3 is TGTGCCAGCAGTTCGGGACAGCATGTGCCATCGCCCCAGCATTTT.

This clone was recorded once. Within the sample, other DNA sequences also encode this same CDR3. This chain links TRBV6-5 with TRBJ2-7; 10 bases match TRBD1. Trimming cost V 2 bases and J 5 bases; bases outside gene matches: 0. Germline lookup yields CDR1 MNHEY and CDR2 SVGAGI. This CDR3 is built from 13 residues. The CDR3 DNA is TGTGCCAGCAGTTACGGGACAGGGGACGAGCAGTACTTC. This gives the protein CASSYGTGDEQYF.

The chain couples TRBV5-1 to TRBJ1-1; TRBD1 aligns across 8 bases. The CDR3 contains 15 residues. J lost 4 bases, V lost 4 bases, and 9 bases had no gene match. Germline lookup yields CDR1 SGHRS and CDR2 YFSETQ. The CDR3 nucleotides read TGCGCCAGCAGCAACGGACAGGGATTGAGCACTGAAGCTTTCTTT. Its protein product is CASSNGQGLSTEAFF. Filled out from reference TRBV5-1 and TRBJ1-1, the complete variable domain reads KAGVTQTPRYLIKTRGQQVTLSCSPISGHRSVSWYQQTPGQGLQFLFEYFSETQRNKGNFPGRFSGRQFSNSRSEMNVSTLELGDSALYLCASSNGQGLSTEAFFGQGTRLTVV.

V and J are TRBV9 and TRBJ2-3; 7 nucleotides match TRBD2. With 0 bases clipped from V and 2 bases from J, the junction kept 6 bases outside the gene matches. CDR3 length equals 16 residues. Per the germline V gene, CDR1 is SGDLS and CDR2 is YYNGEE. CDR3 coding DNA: TGTGCCAGCAGCGTAGGCGTGGGGGGGTCCACAGATACGCAGTATTTT. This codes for CASSVGVGGSTDTQYF.